The clone carrying this T cell receptor (beta chain) was counted at least ten times. Its antigen is not known. This specimen belongs to a study of tumor-infiltrating lymphocytes in primary liver carcinoma. A primer in the constant region served to generate TCR beta cDNA from roughly 450 ng of total RNA. Libraries covering TCR beta were generated through three nested multiplex PCR rounds (using a slightly modified ARM-PCR). Running 10 cycles apiece, the first two PCR rounds relied on TRBV1-TRBV30 forward primers together with a C-beta reverse primer. Each CDR3 protein gets one entry after TCRdb re-called the multiplex PCR reads with MiXCR. The repertoire holds about 310,000 distinct CDR3 sequences, with around 50% as singletons. It was unsorted whole blood that yielded blood RNA, and germline DNA was also extracted. Sampling before surgery obtained roughly 3.8 milliliters of peripheral blood. Trimming removed 6 bases at V and 2 bases at J, with 18 bases between. The CDR3 spans 16 residues. Germline CDR1 reads SGHAT; CDR2 reads FQNNGV.

Overall study results and limits: Relative to blood, tumors carried a significantly larger fraction of the repertoire in their top 250 clones (p = 0.039). Compared with tumor region pairs, tumor-adjacent and tumor-blood pairs overlapped less.

This rearrangement joins TRBV11-2 to TRBJ2-3; D remains ambiguous. Material for sequencing was peripheral blood. The sequence was collected from a woman younger than 45 with primary liver carcinoma and hepatitis B virus infection. The CDR3 protein is CASRYNPTPNTDTQYF. The DNA of the CDR3 is TGTGCCAGCAGATACAATCCGACTCCTAACACAGATACGCAGTATTTT. Combining the CDR3 with reference TRBV11-2 and TRBJ2-3 gives the whole variable domain EAGVAQSPRYKIIEKRQSVAFWCNPISGHATLYWYQQILGQGPKLLIQFQNNGVVDDSQLPKDRFSAERLKGVDSTLKIQPAKLEDSAVYLCASRYNPTPNTDTQYFGPGTRLTVL.